This is a list of T cell receptor beta chains from one sample in a study of blood T cell repertoires in COVID-19. Measured with immunoSEQ multiplex PCR; TCRdb has only the in-frame clones, and not every one. The sample has tens of thousands of clones; approximately 88% are singletons. Material for sequencing was peripheral blood. Source of these receptors: a man aged 55 to 69 with COVID-19, enrolled during active disease. Each CDR3 is given without its conserved first and last residue. Fields, in order: J gene, clone size, V gene, CDR3 protein. Size is stated for part of the rows, as once, few or many counts, or as a class when the clone is expanded.

TRBJ2-4 | once | TRBV19 | ASSISGQGIKNIQY
TRBJ2-2 | few | TRBV13 | ASSLGLAGATGELF
TRBJ2-1 | . | TRBV9 | ASSAPKTGVPYNEQF
TRBJ2-7 | . | TRBV18 | ASSPILAEPNVYEQY
TRBJ2-1 | . | TRBV4-1 | ASSQTGPPIYNEQF
TRBJ2-5 | . | TRBV18 | ASSPMTPAGSYVETQY
TRBJ2-7 | . | TRBV5-1 | ASADRGDYEQY
TRBJ2-3 | . | TRBV14 | ASSPTSGTDTQY
TRBJ2-7 | . | TRBV6-1 | ASSEQASYEQY
TRBJ1-3 | . | TRBV9 | ASSVHGNGNTIY
TRBJ1-2 | . | TRBV27 | ASSSRDSANYGYT